The 13 T cell receptor beta chains below were found in one sample sequenced in a study of cytomegalovirus exposure and HLA in healthy donors. TCRdb's copy holds only in-frame clones and misses some; the assay was immunoSEQ multiplex PCR. The repertoire includes around 120,000 clones, roughly 86% of them detected once, and roughly 5% sits in the top ten. The sample consisted of PBMCs. The receptor set was obtained from a man aged 18 to 30 in good health and CMV-seronegative.

The rearrangement links TRBV19 to TRBJ2-1; the match to TRBD2 covers 7 bases. Germline CDR1 is LNHDA and CDR2 is SQIVND (reference sequence). The CDR3 covers 13 residues. V lost 4 bases to trimming and J lost 10 bases; unmatched junction nucleotides: 7. The CDR3 DNA follows: TGTGCCAGTAGTACCTTGCTAGCGGAAGAGCAGTTCTTC. Translating it yields CASSTLLAEEQFF.

The J gene is TRBJ2-1, the V gene TRBV6-1; 8 bases fit TRBD2. The CDR3 spans 15 residues. V trimming: 0 bases; J trimming: 6 bases; junction bases outside the gene matches: 4. CDR1 and CDR2 (germline): MNHNS, SASEGT. In DNA form, the CDR3 reads TGTGCCAGCAGTGAAGCGACGGGAGGGACCAATGAGCAGTTCTTC. Its translation is CASSEATGGTNEQFF.

The V and J genes are TRBV7-9 and TRBJ2-3; tentatively, D is TRBD1 (6 bases). The CDR3 totals 15 residues. Germline loops: CDR1 SEHNR, CDR2 FQNEAQ (reference sequence). Between the trimmed V and J ends, which lost 4 bases and 0 bases, there was a span of 11 bases. The CDR3 region is CASSSTGSSTDTQYF. The CDR3 nucleotides are TGTGCCAGCAGCTCTACAGGGTCTAGCACAGATACGCAGTATTTT.

The V call is TRBV5-4, the J call TRBJ2-1; D gene unclear. Looked up from germline, CDR1 is SGHNT and CDR2 is YYREEE (reference sequence). Trimming took off 4 bases at V and 7 bases at J, with 12 bases between the two ends. This CDR3 has 13 residues. CDR3 nucleotide sequence: TGTGCCAGCAGCATTTTCCCTGTAAATGAGCAGTTCTTC. It specifies CASSIFPVNEQFF.

The genes are TRBV5-1 and TRBJ1-1, with D maybe TRBD1 (6 bases). The CDR3 consists of 12 residues. From germline, CDR1 is SGHRS and CDR2 YFSETQ. V was clipped by 6 bases and J by 3 bases, with 9 bases between them. CDR3 sequence reads: CASKGGDTEAFF. CDR3 nucleotide sequence: TGCGCCAGCAAAGGGGGTGACACTGAAGCTTTCTTT.

This chain links TRBV27 with TRBJ2-7; 7 nucleotides match TRBD1. Germline loops: CDR1 MNHEY, CDR2 SMNVEV (reference sequence). The CDR3 sequence is 16 residues long. Germline trimming cut 7 bases from V and 2 bases from J; bases unmatched to any gene: 14. The chain's CDR3 is CASTPYRDRSTYEQYF. Here the CDR3 DNA reads TGTGCCAGCACTCCTTATCGGGACAGAAGTACCTACGAGCAGTACTTC.

This clone has only one observation. The gene calls are TRBV6-1 and TRBJ1-3; D may be TRBD1 (6 bases). V shed 6 bases and J shed 1 base, with 10 bases lying between them. In germline, CDR1 is MNHNS, CDR2 SASEGT. This CDR3 is 14 amino acids long. The CDR3 DNA follows: TGTGCCAGCAGGCACACAGGGTCTGGAAACACCATATATTTT. This gives the protein CASRHTGSGNTIYF.

V is TRBV6-5 and J is TRBJ1-5, with 9 positions matching TRBD1. The ends lost 6 bases at V and 7 bases at J; junction bases unmatched: 10. The V gene's germline CDR1 is MNHEY and CDR2 SVGAGI. The CDR3 runs to 15 residues. In DNA form, the CDR3 reads TGTGCCAGCAGCCCAGTACAGGGGGCGAGGCAGCCCCAGCATTTT. Its translation: CASSPVQGARQPQHF.

The rearrangement joins TRBV10-3 to TRBJ1-5, with D unresolved. This CDR3 is 16 amino acids long. CDR1 is ENHRY and CDR2 is SYGVKD in the germline V gene. Trimming removed 0 bases at V and 3 bases at J, with 12 bases between. CDR3 sequence: CAISESAGNPNQPQHF. Here the CDR3 DNA reads TGTGCCATCAGTGAGTCAGCCGGGAATCCCAATCAGCCCCAGCATTTT.

The V and J genes are TRBV14 and TRBJ2-5; tentatively, D is TRBD1 (6 bases). Germline V gene sequence: CDR1 SGHDN, CDR2 FVKESK. The CDR3 contains 15 residues. Trimming cost V 4 bases and J 5 bases, with 17 bases left between them. The CDR3 spells CASSPGGWLGETQYF. CDR3 bases: TGTGCCAGCAGCCCTGGGGGCTGGCTGGGGGAGACCCAGTACTTC. Looking up the rest from reference TRBV14 and TRBJ2-5 gives the full variable domain: EAGVTQFPSHSVIEKGQTVTLRCDPISGHDNLYWYRRVMGKEIKFLLHFVKESKQDESGMPNNRFLAERTGGTYSTLKVQPAELEDSGVYFCASSPGGWLGETQYFGPGTRLLVL.

The chain is built from TRBV15 and TRBJ2-6; no definite D call. CDR1 LNHNV and CDR2 YYDKDF come from the germline V gene (reference sequence). The CDR3 has 13 amino acids. V was cut by 0 bases and J by 9 bases, with 6 bases left in between. CDR3 coding DNA: TGTGCCACCAGCAGAGAAACAGTCAACGTCCTGACTTTC. Its protein is CATSRETVNVLTF. The whole variable domain, remainder taken from reference TRBV15 and TRBJ2-6, is DAMVIQNPRYQVTQFGKPVTLSCSQTLNHNVMYWYQQKSSQAPKLLFHYYDKDFNNEADTPDNFQSRRPNTSFCFLDIRSPGLGDTAMYLCATSRETVNVLTFGAGSRLTVL.

The chain has TRBV7-2 and TRBJ2-7; possibly TRBD2 for D (5 bases). Deletions cut 5 bases from V and 9 bases from J, with 11 bases between. The CDR3 has 11 residues. CDR1 SGHTA and CDR2 FQGNSA come from the germline V gene. CDR3: CASSRELRQYF. The CDR3 nucleotides read TGTGCCAGCAGCCGGGAATTACGGCAGTACTTC.

J is TRBJ2-5 and V is TRBV10-2, with TRBD2 matching 7 bases. In germline, CDR1 is WSHSY, CDR2 SAAADI. Trimming at V came to 5 bases and at J to 7 bases, leaving 10 bases not matched to a gene. This CDR3 spans 14 amino acids. The CDR3 is CASSRASGERTQYF. Written as DNA, the CDR3 is TGCGCCAGCAGTAGGGCTAGCGGCGAGCGGACCCAGTACTTC.